This TCR beta chain stems from a study of blood T cell repertoires in COVID-19. Study-wide background: Some COVID-19 samples were acute and others convalescent; all came from the United States, Italy and Spain. PBMCs, B-cell-depleted T cells, or T cells provided the cDNA or gDNA that made up the material.

Original methodology: Amplifying reference gene primers gave estimates of nucleated cell counts. The protocol was immunoSEQ multiplex PCR, while the TCRdb copy is restricted to in-frame clones and leaves out a portion. Clone size and V and J calls were adopted from that table, with D and trimming inferred from the DNA. The table includes some 170,000 clones, 75% to 90% detected once. Sequencing was performed on peripheral blood. The sequence was collected from a human donor in a cohort sampled during active COVID-19.

The CDR3, as DNA: TGTGCCAGCATCCGACAGGGGGTTGAAGCTTTCTTT. Amino acid sequence: CASIRQGVEAFF. This chain links TRBV5-8 with TRBJ1-1; TRBD1 aligns across 9 bases. Germline-derived CDR1 and CDR2 are SGHTS and YDEGEE. J lost 7 bases, V lost 6 bases, and 4 bases had no gene match. There are 12 residues in the CDR3.